A selection of T cell receptor beta chains follows, all from one sample in a study of identical twins. TCRdb reprocessed the 5' RACE reads with MiXCR, giving one entry per CDR3 protein. The table records 400,000 to 600,000 distinct CDR3 sequences, 20% to 25% of them present only once. These data were likewise used in another study, on yellow fever vaccine responses in identical twins.

Sequencing was performed on CD4+ T cells sorted from blood. All receptors come from a woman aged 18-30 years in good health. The CDR3 runs from the conserved cysteine through the conserved F or W. The D gene is left open where the match is weak. Clone size is stated in some rows and not others, as once, few, many or a class when expanded.

d_call	j_call	cdr3_length	clone_size	v_call	cdr3_nt	cdr3_aa
-	TRBJ2-3	16	few	TRBV5-1	TGCGCCAGCAGCCTGAGAGTGGATTTAATTACAGATACGCAGTATTTT	CASSLRVDLITDTQYF
-	TRBJ2-2	14	few	TRBV3-1	TGTGCCAGCAGCCATCTAGTGAACACCGGGGAGCTGTTTTTT	CASSHLVNTGELFF
-	TRBJ1-5	14	few	TRBV7-8	TGTGCCAGCAGCGGTGGACCCAGCAGCCAGCCCCAGCATTTT	CASSGGPSSQPQHF
-	TRBJ1-1	15	-	TRBV19	TGTGCCAGTAGTCCTCAGCGGTGGGATGTCGCTGAAGCTTTCTTT	CASSPQRWDVAEAFF
TRBD1	TRBJ2-7	14	-	TRBV29-1	TGCAGCGTTGAAGGATGGACAGGAGGCTACGAGCAGTACTTC	CSVEGWTGGYEQYF
TRBD2	TRBJ2-5	16	-	TRBV7-8	TGTGCCAGCAGCTTAAGGCTAGCGGGAGTCTCAGAGACCCAGTACTTC	CASSLRLAGVSETQYF
-	TRBJ1-1	16	few	TRBV5-1	TGCGCCAGCAGCTTGTGGAAAACCAGGGGGAACACTGAAGCTTTCTTT	CASSLWKTRGNTEAFF
-	TRBJ2-1	14	-	TRBV5-1	TGCGCCAGCAGCTTGGGGGATCCCTCCAATGAGCAGTTCTTC	CASSLGDPSNEQFF
TRBD2	TRBJ2-7	14	few	TRBV7-9	TGTGCCAGCAGCTTAGTGGGACTAGTTGCCGAGCAGTACTTC	CASSLVGLVAEQYF
TRBD2	TRBJ2-7	14	many	TRBV6-2/TRBV6-3	TGTGCCAGCAGCGAAACTAGCGGAACCTACGAGCAGTACTTC	CASSETSGTYEQYF
-	TRBJ2-1	12	few	TRBV19	TGTGCCAGTAGTGAACTGTACAATGAGCAGTTCTTC	CASSELYNEQFF
TRBD1	TRBJ2-1	14	few	TRBV12-3/TRBV12-4	TGTGCCAGCAGTTCGGGACAGGGCTTCAATGAGCAGTTCTTC	CASSSGQGFNEQFF
-	TRBJ1-2	15	few	TRBV7-8	TGTGCCAGCAGCTTAGCTGACAAATCTAACTATGGCTACACCTTC	CASSLADKSNYGYTF
-	TRBJ2-1	16	few	TRBV20-1	TGCAGTGCTAGTTCGGTCGGCACGCTCGCTGGCAATGAGCAGTTCTTC	CSASSVGTLAGNEQFF
-	TRBJ2-3	12	-	TRBV15	TGTGCCACCAGCACGGGACCTAATACGCAGTATTTT	CATSTGPNTQYF
TRBD1	TRBJ2-7	15	-	TRBV12-3/TRBV12-4	TGTGCCAGCAGTTCATCCGGGACAGGGGGCTTTGAGCAGTACTTC	CASSSSGTGGFEQYF
TRBD2	TRBJ2-4	14	-	TRBV11-3	TGTGCCAGCAGCTTAGCTACGGGAGGAAACATTCAGTACTTC	CASSLATGGNIQYF